A selection of T cell receptor beta chains follows, all from one sample in a study of blood T cells in healthy people across ages. TCRdb called the 5' RACE reads again in MiXCR, with one record for every CDR3 protein. The repertoire consists of approximately 800,000 distinct CDR3 sequences, with 53% occurring once and the leading ten covering around 41%. Sequences were obtained from blood. These TCRs come from an elderly man in good health. The CDR3 runs from the conserved cysteine through the conserved F or W. D genes are given only for firm matches. Clone size is given for some rows only: seen once, a few or many times, or a class if the clone is expanded.

cdr3_length j_call d_call v_call clone_size cdr3_nt cdr3_aa
16 TRBJ2-1 - TRBV6-5 - TGTGCCAGCAGTTCACTCGGGCGGAGCTCCTACAATGAGCAGTTCTTC CASSSLGRSSYNEQFF
17 TRBJ2-3 - TRBV15 - TGTGCCACCAGCAGATACCTACCCGGACAGTTCACAGATACGCAGTATTTT CATSRYLPGQFTDTQYF
16 TRBJ2-7 TRBD1 TRBV27 - TGTGCCAGCAGTTCATCTACAGGGGTTCAGTACTACGAGCAGTACTTC CASSSSTGVQYYEQYF
15 TRBJ2-4 - TRBV15 few TGTGCCACCAGCAGAGCCGTCCAGGGGCAAAACATTCAGTACTTC CATSRAVQGQNIQYF
16 TRBJ2-1 - TRBV6-5 - TGTGCCAGCAGAGCCCCGGCCCCAGGGCGGTCCGGTGAGCAGTTCTTC CASRAPAPGRSGEQFF
13 TRBJ2-7 - TRBV6-5 - TGTGCCAACAGTTTAACCACAGGGTACGAGCAGTACTTC CANSLTTGYEQYF
17 TRBJ2-1 - TRBV6-2/TRBV6-3 - TGTGCCAGCAGTTACTCGAGGAGGCGAAGAGGGTTCAATGAGCAGTTCTTC CASSYSRRRRGFNEQFF
18 TRBJ2-3 TRBD2 TRBV12-3/TRBV12-4 once TGTGCCAGCAGTCCCGGGACTAGCGGGAGGGCCGGAGGAGATACGCAGTATTTT CASSPGTSGRAGGDTQYF
16 TRBJ2-1 - TRBV10-3 - TGTGCCATCAGCCGTGACATTTCGGGGAAGAGCAATGAGCAGTTCTTC CAISRDISGKSNEQFF
17 TRBJ2-6 TRBD1 TRBV18 - TGTGCCAGCTCACCAAACCAGGGGGTATCGGGGGCCAACGTCCTGACTTTC CASSPNQGVSGANVLTF
14 TRBJ2-2 - TRBV9 - TGTGCCAGCAGCGTAGCTCGGAACACCGGGGAGCTGTTTTTT CASSVARNTGELFF
13 TRBJ1-5 - TRBV5-1 - TGCGCCAGCAGTTATGATGACAATCAGCCCCAGCATTTT CASSYDDNQPQHF
16 TRBJ2-3 - TRBV5-5 - TGTGCCAGCAGCTTGGTGGCAGGGAGCAACACAGATACGCAGTATTTT CASSLVAGSNTDTQYF
13 TRBJ1-1 - TRBV20-1 - TGCAGTCCCCCCCCAGGGTCGAACACTGAAGCTTTCTTT CSPPPGSNTEAFF
17 TRBJ2-1 TRBD2 TRBV15 - TGTGCCACCAGCAGAGATATAGCAGCTAGCGGGGTCAATGAGCAGTTCTTC CATSRDIAASGVNEQFF
16 TRBJ2-3 - TRBV15 few TGTGCCACCAGCAGAGAAGGGGCAGGTCGACACAGATACGCGTATTTT CATSREGAGRHRYAYF
16 TRBJ2-5 - TRBV5-1 - TGCGCCAGCAGCTTGGGGGGTAGCGGCCGTGAAGAGACCCAGTACTTC CASSLGGSGREETQYF
17 TRBJ2-5 TRBD2 TRBV7-3 - TGTGCCAGCAGCTCCACCCCCGGGACTAGCGGACAAGAGACCCAGTACTTC CASSSTPGTSGQETQYF
12 TRBJ2-7 TRBD1 TRBV28 - TGTGTCGCACGACAGGGCTCCTACGAGCAGTACTTC CVARQGSYEQYF
15 TRBJ2-5 - TRBV7-9 - TGTGCCAGCAGCTCCCCCCGGCCAGTAGGAGAGACCCAGTACTTC CASSSPRPVGETQYF
17 TRBJ1-5 TRBD1 TRBV20-1 few TGCAGTGCCCACAGGGGGCGCTGGGGCCTTAGCAATCAGCCCCAGCATTTT CSAHRGRWGLSNQPQHF
14 TRBJ1-1 - TRBV7-3 - TGTGCCAGCAGTTCGAGCAACAGAAACACTGAAGCTTTCTTT CASSSSNRNTEAFF
14 TRBJ1-2 - TRBV29-1 few TGCAGCGTTGACGCTTCCCGGGATTCCTATGGCTACACCTTC CSVDASRDSYGYTF
12 TRBJ1-1 - TRBV30 - TGTGCCCGGGGATACACGAACACTGAAGCTTTCTTT CARGYTNTEAFF
15 TRBJ2-3 TRBD2 TRBV27 - TGTGCCAGCAGTCTCAAGCGGGACGGCACAGATACGCAGTATTTT CASSLKRDGTDTQYF
13 TRBJ1-2 TRBD1 TRBV20-1 few TGCAGTGCTACCCGGGACAGAGACTATGGCTACACCTTC CSATRDRDYGYTF
13 TRBJ2-1 - TRBV10-3 - TGTGCCATCAGTGAGGAGCGGGCGAATGAGCAGTTCTTC CAISEERANEQFF
23 TRBJ2-6 - TRBV18 - TGTGCCAGCTCCGGACTTGACATCCTAGGCCTCCAGGGACCAACTTCTGGGACCAACGTCCTGACTTTC CASSGLDILGLQGPTSGTNVLTF
16 TRBJ2-1 TRBD2 TRBV12-3/TRBV12-4 - TGTGCCAGCAGTCCCTCTAGCGGGAGTGGCTACAATGAGCAGTTCTTC CASSPSSGSGYNEQFF